What follows are 8 T cell receptor beta chains derived from one specimen sequenced in a study of human T cells and chemical hapten exposure. Stated time point: pre-sensitization, week 0. Indicated treatment: therapeutic diphenylcyclopropenone sensitization with weekly scalp DPC. TCRdb analysed the RACE reads with MiXCR anew, one entry per CDR3 protein. Among tens of thousands of distinct CDR3 sequences, around 11% were seen once, and the ten largest hold 4.5% to 6%. This specimen consisted of whole blood, obtained in connection with sensitization to the hapten diphenylcyclopropenone (DPC). The source is a woman younger than 45 with alopecia areata. Some clones in this sample may be carry-over from other donors' samples.

V usage is TRBV28 and J usage is TRBJ2-5; 7 bases agree with TRBD1. Trimming took 6 bases from V and 4 from J; bases not matched to a gene: 11. This CDR3 comprises 15 residues. Germline assignment: CDR1 MDHEN and CDR2 SYDVKM. The CDR3 loop reads CASSHTQTGRETQYF. DNA of the CDR3: TGTGCCAGCAGCCACACCCAGACAGGGCGAGAGACCCAGTACTTC.

This clonotype was counted ten times or more. This chain links TRBV7-9 with TRBJ1-2; D is possibly TRBD1 (5 bases). Germline V CDR1 and CDR2: SEHNR, FQNEAQ (reference sequence). The CDR3 spans 11 residues. V lost 8 bases and J lost 4, with 8 bases in between. CDR3 loop: CASGAIYGYTF. The CDR3 nucleotides read TGTGCCAGCGGGGCTATCTATGGCTACACCTTC.

The J gene is TRBJ2-1, the V gene TRBV5-1; 8 nucleotides line up with TRBD1. The germline gives CDR1 SGHRS, CDR2 YFSETQ. J was trimmed by 8 bases and V by 5 bases; bases with no gene match: 9. This CDR3 spans 14 amino acids. In DNA form, the CDR3 reads TGCGCCAGCAGGACAGGGGCCCGGTTTGATGAGCAGTTCTTC. Translation: CASRTGARFDEQFF.

The V and J genes are TRBV10-3 and TRBJ1-1; D remains unclear. The V gene lost 2 bases and the J gene lost 10 bases, with 14 bases spanning the gap. Germline V gives CDR1 ENHRY, CDR2 SYGVKD. The CDR3 runs to 13 residues. In nucleotides, the CDR3 is TGTGCCATCAGTGAGGTTCCTCCTTCTGGAGCTTTCTTT. This translates into CAISEVPPSGAFF.

There are many counts of this clonotype. This rearrangement joins TRBV5-1 to TRBJ2-7; 7 bases map to TRBD1. V lost 1 base to trimming and J lost 6 bases; unmatched junction nucleotides: 7. CDR3 length equals 14 residues. Germline V gene sequence: CDR1 SGHRS, CDR2 YFSETQ. The CDR3 DNA sequence: TGCGCCAGCAGCTTGTTACAGGGGAATGGCGAGCAGTACTTC. It specifies CASSLLQGNGEQYF.

The J gene is TRBJ2-3, the V gene TRBV15; 7 nucleotides align to TRBD2. J was trimmed by 3 bases and V by 9 bases; bases with no gene match: 6. This CDR3 spans 13 amino acids. Per the germline V gene, CDR1 is LNHNV and CDR2 is YYDKDF (reference sequence). In DNA, the CDR3 is TGTGCCACGGCAACGGGGGGAACAGATACGCAGTATTTT. This translates into CATATGGTDTQYF.

This clonotype was observed a handful of times. The chain couples TRBV7-9 to TRBJ2-5; 10 nucleotides match TRBD2. Germline CDR1 and CDR2: SEHNR and FQNEAQ (reference sequence). J was trimmed by 3 bases and V by 5 bases; bases with no gene match: 12. The CDR3 is made up of 17 amino acids. CDR3 sequence (DNA): TGTGCCAGCAGCATTCGTCCGGGACTAGCGACAAAAGAGACCCAGTACTTC. Translated, it gives CASSIRPGLATKETQYF.

The chain couples TRBV2 to TRBJ1-5; tentative D call: TRBD1 (5 bases). This CDR3 is 13 amino acids long. The V end lost 8 bases, the J end lost 9 bases, and 17 bases lay between the germline ends. Per the germline V gene, CDR1 is SNHLY and CDR2 is FYNNEI. This chain's CDR3 is CASEMSGRGPQHF. The CDR3 nucleotides read TGTGCCAGCGAAATGTCGGGACGAGGGCCCCAGCATTTT.